The source of this T cell receptor (beta chain) is a study of control samples from healthy donors and cancer patients (TCRdb year 2020). Library preparation used the immunoSEQ multiplex PCR assay. TCRdb stores this immuneACCESS table with in-frame sequences only. Part of the clones is absent; in the studies checked, under half of the shortfall reflects unresolved V genes, and no reason is known for the rest. The sample table holds some 130,000 clones, of which over 75% were seen once. The ten largest clones take up 2% to 3% of the sample. The CDR3 starts with the cysteine, ends with the phenylalanine, and has 17 residues. Of the read, only the CDR3 DNA is kept; its 51 bases are in frame from base 1. Trimming leaves V shorter by 5 bases and J shorter by 3 bases, with the junction holding 13 bases beyond the gene matches. The germline V gene (reference sequence) gives CDR1 as MNHNY and CDR2 as SVGAGI.

This clone was recorded once. Which antigen it targets is not known. No much larger clone is present one base from it, and per-base qualities are unavailable. Sequencing was performed on blood. This receptor was taken from a man aged 35 to 55 in good health. Recombination linked TRBV6-6 to TRBJ2-7, with TRBD2 matching 10 junction bases. In nucleotide form, the sequence is TGTGCCAGCAGTCCAAGGGAAGCGGGGGGGCCATTCTACGAGCAGTACTTC. This sequence encodes CASSPREAGGPFYEQYF.